This T cell receptor beta chain was documented in a study of control samples from healthy donors and cancer patients. Sequencing was performed with immunoSEQ multiplex PCR; in TCRdb, only in-frame clones are kept and a portion is missing. The profile covers some 120,000 clones, with approximately 93% appearing a single time and about 7.2% taken by the ten largest. This CDR3 region has 12 residues. Between the trimmed V and J ends, which lost 1 base and 2 bases, there was a span of 3 bases. Germline CDR1 and CDR2: LNHDA and SQIVND (reference sequence). In the case of this clone: Within the sample, other DNA sequences also encode this same CDR3.

The chain links TRBV19 to TRBJ2-7; D is undetermined. The TCR sequence derives from a woman aged 18-30 years in good health. The source material was blood. CDR3 in DNA: TGTGCCAGTAGTATAGGGACCTACGAGCAGTACTTC. Its translation: CASSIGTYEQYF.